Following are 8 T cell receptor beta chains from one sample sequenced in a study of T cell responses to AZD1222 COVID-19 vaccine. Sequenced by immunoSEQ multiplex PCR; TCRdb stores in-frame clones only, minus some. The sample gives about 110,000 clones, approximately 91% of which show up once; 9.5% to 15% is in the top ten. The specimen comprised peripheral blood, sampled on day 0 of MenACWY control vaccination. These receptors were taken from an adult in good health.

In nucleotides, the CDR3 is TGCGCCAGCAGCCCGGGACAGGGTTGGACTGAAGCTTTCTTT. This encodes CASSPGQGWTEAFF. The chain carries TRBV4-1 and TRBJ1-1; 9 bases line up with TRBD1. V shed 4 bases, J shed 5 bases, and the junction held 5 bases outside the gene matches. The CDR3 length is 14 residues. Germline V gives CDR1 MGHRA, CDR2 YSYEKL.

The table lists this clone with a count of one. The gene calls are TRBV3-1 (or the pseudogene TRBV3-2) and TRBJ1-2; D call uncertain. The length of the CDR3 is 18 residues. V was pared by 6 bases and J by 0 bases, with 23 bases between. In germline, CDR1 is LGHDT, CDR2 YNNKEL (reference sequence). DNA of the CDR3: TGTGCCAGCAGTCCCCTTTCTATCGGTGCATCTTCTAACTATGGCTACACCTTC. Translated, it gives CASSPLSIGASSNYGYTF.

The CDR3 bases are TGTGCCAGCAGTGCGACTTCAAATCCGAACACTGAAGCTTTCTTT. It yields the protein CASSATSNPNTEAFF. The chain combines TRBV6-4 with TRBJ1-1; D call uncertain. Trimming took 4 bases from V and 1 from J, leaving 13 bases between them. Per the germline V gene, CDR1 is MRHNA and CDR2 is SNTAGT. This CDR3 comprises 15 residues.

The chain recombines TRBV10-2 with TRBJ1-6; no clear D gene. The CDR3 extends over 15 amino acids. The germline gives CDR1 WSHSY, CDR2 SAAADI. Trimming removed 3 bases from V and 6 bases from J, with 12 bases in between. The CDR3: CASSDVTVINSPLHF. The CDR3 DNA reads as TGCGCCAGCAGTGATGTGACGGTTATTAATTCACCCCTCCACTTT.

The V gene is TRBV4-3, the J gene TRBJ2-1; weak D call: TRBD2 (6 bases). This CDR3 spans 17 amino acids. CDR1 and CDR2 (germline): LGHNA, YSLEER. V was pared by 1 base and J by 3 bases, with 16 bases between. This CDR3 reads CASSQVAEGGYYNEQFF. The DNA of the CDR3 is TGCGCCAGCAGCCAAGTAGCCGAGGGAGGATACTACAATGAGCAGTTCTTC.

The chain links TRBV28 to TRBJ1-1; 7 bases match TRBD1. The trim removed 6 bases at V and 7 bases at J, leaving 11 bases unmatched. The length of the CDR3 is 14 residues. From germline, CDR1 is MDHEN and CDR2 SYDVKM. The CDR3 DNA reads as TGTGCCAGCAGCCGGGACAGCTTTAAGGATGAAGCTTTCTTT. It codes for CASSRDSFKDEAFF.

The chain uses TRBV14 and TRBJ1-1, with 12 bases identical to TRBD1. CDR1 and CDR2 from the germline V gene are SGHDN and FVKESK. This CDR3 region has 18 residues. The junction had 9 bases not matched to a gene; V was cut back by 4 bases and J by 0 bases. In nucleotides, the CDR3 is TGTGCCAGCAGCCTTCCCGGGACAGGGGGCACCTTGAACACTGAAGCTTTCTTT. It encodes CASSLPGTGGTLNTEAFF.

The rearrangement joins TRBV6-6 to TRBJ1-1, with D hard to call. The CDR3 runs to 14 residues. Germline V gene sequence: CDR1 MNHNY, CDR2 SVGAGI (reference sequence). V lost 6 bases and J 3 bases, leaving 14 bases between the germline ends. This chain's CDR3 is CASRRRREDTEAFF. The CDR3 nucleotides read TGTGCCAGCAGACGGAGGAGGGAGGACACTGAAGCTTTCTTT.